These T cell receptor beta chains were read from a single sample in a study of cytomegalovirus exposure and HLA in healthy donors. Clones were sequenced by immunoSEQ multiplex PCR, and TCRdb holds only the in-frame ones, with some missing. The table shows over 150,000 clones, with 79% occurring only once. Input material: PBMCs. These receptors were collected from a girl under 18 in good health and CMV-seropositive. Both conserved end residues are part of each CDR3. Fields, in order: J gene, clone size, D gene, V gene, CDR3 protein, CDR3 DNA. A D gene is named only where the DNA matches it firmly. The size field is filled for only some rows; it gives once, few, many or a size class.

TRBJ2-1 | few | TRBD1 | TRBV19 | CASSLDRHNEQFF | TGTGCCAGTAGTCTGGACAGGCACAATGAGCAGTTCTTC
TRBJ2-5 | - | - | TRBV21-1 | CASSYRIQETQYF | TGTGCCAGCAGCTACAGGATCCAAGAGACCCAGTACTTC
TRBJ1-5 | - | - | TRBV19 | CASSRGGAGNQPQHF | TGTGCCAGTAGTCGGGGGGGGGCAGGCAATCAGCCCCAGCATTTT
TRBJ1-5 | once | - | TRBV2 | CASTRGGLGQPQHF | TGTGCCAGCACAAGGGGGGGGCTGGGCCAGCCCCAGCATTTT
TRBJ1-5 | - | TRBD1 | TRBV6-5 | CASSRTGGGNQPQHF | TGTGCCAGCAGTCGAACAGGGGGTGGCAATCAGCCCCAGCATTTT
TRBJ1-5 | - | - | TRBV11-2 | CASSSGQKSNQPQHF | TGTGCCAGCAGCTCCGGACAGAAGAGCAATCAGCCCCAGCATTTT
TRBJ1-6 | - | TRBD1 | TRBV29-1 | CSAREGQLNSPLHF | TGCAGCGCCCGAGAGGGACAGTTAAATTCACCCCTCCACTTT
TRBJ2-5 | - | TRBD1 | TRBV7-9 | CASSLQGARKETQYF | TGTGCCAGCAGCTTACAGGGGGCGAGGAAAGAGACCCAGTACTTC
TRBJ2-3 | - | TRBD1 | TRBV5-1 | CASSPRTGMRYF | TGCGCCAGCAGCCCGAGGACAGGGATGCGGTATTTT
TRBJ2-5 | - | TRBD2 | TRBV27 | CASSRLAGNQETQYF | TGTGCCAGCAGTCGTCTAGCGGGGAACCAAGAGACCCAGTACTTC
TRBJ2-5 | once | TRBD1 | TRBV7-9 | CASSSRAGTGENQETQYF | TGTGCCAGCAGCTCTCGGGCCGGGACAGGGGAGAACCAAGAGACCCAGTACTTC
TRBJ1-1 | - | TRBD1 | TRBV19 | CASSTQGALLNTEAFF | TGTGCCAGTAGTACGCAGGGGGCACTTTTGAACACTGAAGCTTTCTTT
TRBJ2-1 | - | TRBD2 | TRBV9 | CASSVATGGDNEQFF | TGTGCCAGCAGCGTAGCCACGGGGGGGGACAATGAGCAGTTCTTC
TRBJ1-1 | - | TRBD1 | TRBV12-5 | CASGQADRTLEAFF | TGTGCTAGTGGTCAAGCGGACAGGACCCTTGAAGCTTTCTTT
TRBJ1-1 | - | - | TRBV7-9 | CASSPTGNTEAFF | TGTGCCAGCAGCCCGACAGGGAACACTGAAGCTTTCTTT
TRBJ1-1 | few | TRBD1 | TRBV6-5 | CASSRTGREAFF | TGTGCCAGCAGTAGGACAGGCAGGGAAGCTTTCTTT
TRBJ2-1 | once | TRBD1 | TRBV29-1 | CSVGTGAYNEQFF | TGCAGCGTTGGGACAGGAGCCTACAATGAGCAGTTCTTC
TRBJ2-5 | - | TRBD2 | TRBV5-1 | CASSLTSGEETQYF | TGCGCCAGCAGCCTCACTAGCGGGGAAGAGACCCAGTACTTC
TRBJ2-1 | - | TRBD2 | TRBV28 | CASSSSGLAGEQFF | TGTGCCAGCAGTAGCTCAGGACTAGCCGGTGAGCAGTTCTTC
TRBJ2-1 | - | TRBD1 | TRBV7-8 | CASSLATTGGQNEQFF | TGTGCCAGCAGCTTGGCGACGACAGGGGGCCAAAATGAGCAGTTCTTC
TRBJ1-2 | - | - | TRBV25-1 | CASSEFGQGINYGYTF | TGTGCCAGCAGTGAATTTGGGCAGGGCATTAACTATGGCTACACCTTC
TRBJ2-5 | - | - | TRBV5-1 | CASSQGGLSQETQYF | TGCGCCAGCAGCCAGGGTGGTCTCTCACAAGAGACCCAGTACTTC
TRBJ2-7 | - | TRBD2 | TRBV7-2 | CASSPSGGAAEQYF | TGTGCCAGCAGCCCAAGCGGGGGGGCCGCCGAGCAGTACTTC
TRBJ2-3 | - | TRBD2 | TRBV9 | CASSVVSGGVADTQYF | TGTGCCAGCAGCGTAGTGAGCGGGGGAGTTGCAGATACGCAGTATTTT
TRBJ1-2 | - | TRBD1 | TRBV5-4 | CASSSPTGYNYGYTF | TGTGCCAGCAGCTCTCCGACAGGGTACAACTATGGCTACACCTTC
TRBJ2-2 | once | - | TRBV11-2 | CASSLANTGELFF | TGTGCCAGTTCCCTAGCGAACACCGGGGAGCTGTTTTTT
TRBJ1-5 | - | - | TRBV7-2 | CASSPEGGTRQPQHF | TGTGCCAGCAGCCCCGAGGGGGGGACAAGACAGCCCCAGCATTTT
TRBJ2-7 | - | TRBD1 | TRBV5-6 | CASSPGTAYEQYF | TGTGCCAGCAGCCCTGGGACAGCCTACGAGCAGTACTTC
TRBJ2-5 | - | - | TRBV27 | CASSLVGGQPAETQYF | TGTGCCAGCAGTTTGGTGGGTGGACAGCCGGCGGAGACCCAGTACTTC
TRBJ2-7 | - | - | TRBV21-1 | CASSTASGVYEQYF | TGTGCCAGCAGCACGGCTAGCGGGGTCTACGAGCAGTACTTC
TRBJ1-2 | - | - | TRBV10-3 | CAINPSITSRGGNGYTF | TGTGCCATCAACCCATCAATTACCTCGAGGGGAGGGAATGGCTACACCTTC
TRBJ2-7 | - | TRBD2 | TRBV5-4 | CASSPTGQGLATYEQYF | TGTGCCAGCAGCCCGACCGGCCAGGGACTAGCGACCTACGAGCAGTACTTC
TRBJ1-4 | - | - | TRBV9 | CASSALGSNEKLFF | TGTGCCAGCAGCGCACTCGGGAGTAATGAAAAACTGTTTTTT
TRBJ1-1 | - | TRBD1 | TRBV16 | CASSLDRVGTEAFF | TGTGCCAGCAGCCTCGACAGGGTGGGGACTGAAGCTTTCTTT
TRBJ1-2 | - | TRBD1 | TRBV4-3 | CASSQDGTGLYGYTF | TGCGCCAGCAGCCAAGACGGGACAGGCCTCTATGGCTACACCTTC
TRBJ2-3 | - | TRBD1 | TRBV5-1 | CASNRDRATDTQYF | TGCGCCAGCAACCGGGACAGGGCCACAGATACGCAGTATTTT
TRBJ2-3 | once | TRBD1 | TRBV6-1 | CASSEGPTGWADTQYF | TGTGCCAGCAGTGAAGGTCCGACAGGGTGGGCAGATACGCAGTATTTT
TRBJ1-3 | - | - | TRBV19 | CASIPAAGYGNTIYF | TGTGCCAGTATCCCCGCGGCAGGGTATGGAAACACCATATATTTT
TRBJ2-7 | - | TRBD1 | TRBV5-1 | CASSPMGQGATYEQYF | TGCGCCAGCAGCCCCATGGGACAGGGGGCCACCTACGAGCAGTACTTC
TRBJ2-1 | - | - | TRBV27 | CASSTSSNLAIEQFF | TGTGCCAGCAGTACCTCTAGTAATCTTGCAATTGAGCAGTTCTTC
TRBJ1-6 | once | - | TRBV28 | CASSTPGPTPYNSPLHF | TGTGCCAGCAGTACACCAGGGCCGACGCCCTATAATTCACCCCTCCACTTT
TRBJ2-2 | few | - | TRBV6-5 | CASTERNTGELFF | TGTGCCAGCACTGAGCGGAACACCGGGGAGCTGTTTTTT